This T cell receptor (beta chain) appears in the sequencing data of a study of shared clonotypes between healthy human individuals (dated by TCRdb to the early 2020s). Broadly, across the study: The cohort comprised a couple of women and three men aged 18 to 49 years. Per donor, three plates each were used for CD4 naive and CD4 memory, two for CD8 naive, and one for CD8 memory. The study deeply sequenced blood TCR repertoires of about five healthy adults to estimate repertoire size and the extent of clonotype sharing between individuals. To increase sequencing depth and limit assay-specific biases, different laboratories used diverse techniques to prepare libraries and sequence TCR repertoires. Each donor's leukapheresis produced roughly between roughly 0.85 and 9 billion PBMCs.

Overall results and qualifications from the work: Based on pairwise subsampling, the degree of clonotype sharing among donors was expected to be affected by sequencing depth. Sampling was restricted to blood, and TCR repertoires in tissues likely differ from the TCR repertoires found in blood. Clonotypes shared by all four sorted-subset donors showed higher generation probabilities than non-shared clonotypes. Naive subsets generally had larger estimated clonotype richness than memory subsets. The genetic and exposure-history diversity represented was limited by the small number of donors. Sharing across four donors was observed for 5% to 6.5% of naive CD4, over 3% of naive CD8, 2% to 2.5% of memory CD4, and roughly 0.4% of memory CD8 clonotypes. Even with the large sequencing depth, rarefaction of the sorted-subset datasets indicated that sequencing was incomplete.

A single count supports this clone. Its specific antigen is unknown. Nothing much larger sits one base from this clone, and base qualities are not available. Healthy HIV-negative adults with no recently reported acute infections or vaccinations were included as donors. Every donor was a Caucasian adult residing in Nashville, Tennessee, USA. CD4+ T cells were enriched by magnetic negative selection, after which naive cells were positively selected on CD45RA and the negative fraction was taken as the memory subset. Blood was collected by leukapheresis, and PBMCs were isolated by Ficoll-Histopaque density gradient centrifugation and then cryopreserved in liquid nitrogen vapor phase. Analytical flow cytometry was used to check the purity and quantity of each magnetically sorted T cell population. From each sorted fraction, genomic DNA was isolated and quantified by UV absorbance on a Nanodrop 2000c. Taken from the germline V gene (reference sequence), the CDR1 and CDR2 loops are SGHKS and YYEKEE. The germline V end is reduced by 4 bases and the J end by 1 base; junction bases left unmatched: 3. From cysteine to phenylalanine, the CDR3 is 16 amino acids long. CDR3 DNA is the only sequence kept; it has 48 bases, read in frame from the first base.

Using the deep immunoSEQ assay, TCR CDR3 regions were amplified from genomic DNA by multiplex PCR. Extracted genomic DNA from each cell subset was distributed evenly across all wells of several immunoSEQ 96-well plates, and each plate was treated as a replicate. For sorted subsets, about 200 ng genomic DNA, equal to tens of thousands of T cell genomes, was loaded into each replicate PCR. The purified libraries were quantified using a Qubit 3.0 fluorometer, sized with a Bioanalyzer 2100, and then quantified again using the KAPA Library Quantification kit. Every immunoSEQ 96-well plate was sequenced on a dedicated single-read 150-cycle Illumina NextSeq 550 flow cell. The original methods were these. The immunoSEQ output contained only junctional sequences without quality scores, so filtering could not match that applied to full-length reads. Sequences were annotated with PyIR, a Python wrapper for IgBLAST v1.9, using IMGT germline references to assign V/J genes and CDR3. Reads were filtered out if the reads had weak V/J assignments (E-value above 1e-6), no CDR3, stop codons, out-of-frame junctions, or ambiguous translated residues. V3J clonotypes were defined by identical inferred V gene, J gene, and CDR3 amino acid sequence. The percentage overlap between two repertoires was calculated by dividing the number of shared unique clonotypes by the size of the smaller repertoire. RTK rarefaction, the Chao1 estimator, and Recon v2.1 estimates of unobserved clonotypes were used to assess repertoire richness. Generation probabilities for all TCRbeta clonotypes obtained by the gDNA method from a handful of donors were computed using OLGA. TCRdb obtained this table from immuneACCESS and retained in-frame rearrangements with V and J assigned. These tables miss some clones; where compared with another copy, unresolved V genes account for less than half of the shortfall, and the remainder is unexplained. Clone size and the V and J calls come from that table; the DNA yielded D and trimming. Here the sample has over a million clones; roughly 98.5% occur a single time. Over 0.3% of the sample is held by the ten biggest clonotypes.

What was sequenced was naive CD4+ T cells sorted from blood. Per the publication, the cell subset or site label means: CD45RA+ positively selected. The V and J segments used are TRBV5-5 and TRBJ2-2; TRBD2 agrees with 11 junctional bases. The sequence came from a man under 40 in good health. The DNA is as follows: TGTGCCAGCAGCCCGGGACTAGCGGTGAACACCGGGGAGCTGTTTTTT. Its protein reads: CASSPGLAVNTGELFF.